A single sample is the source of the 29 T cell receptor beta chains below, sequenced in a study of blood T cells in healthy people across ages. Primed by a sample-barcoded 5' primer and a J-beta primer mix, a second PCR proceeded for 7 to 11 cycles. TCRdb analysed the 5' RACE reads with MiXCR anew, one entry per CDR3 protein. This sample has 750,000 to 950,000 distinct CDR3 sequences, with 25% to 35% found just once. The data were also submitted as part of a second study, on T cells of mothers and their children.

Sequencing was done on a sample of blood. The source is a woman between 40 and 55 years old in good health.

Many counts were recorded for this clonotype. The V gene is TRBV5-1, the J gene TRBJ2-7; D may be TRBD1 (6 bases). This CDR3 region has 15 residues. CDR1 SGHRS and CDR2 YFSETQ come from the germline V gene. The V end was cut by 0 bases, the J end by 0 bases, with 10 bases between. The CDR3 spells CASSLGQVLSYEQYF. In DNA form, the CDR3 reads TGCGCCAGCAGCTTGGGACAGGTGCTCTCCTACGAGCAGTACTTC.

This clonotype was observed a handful of times. The rearrangement uses TRBV25-1 and TRBJ1-5, with D possibly TRBD1 on 6 matching bases. The CDR3 runs 14 residues. V shed 6 bases and J shed 1 base, with 10 bases lying between them. The germline V gene has CDR1 MGHDK and CDR2 SYGVNS. The CDR3 here is CASSADRSNQPQHF. The CDR3 nucleotides read TGTGCCAGCAGCGCAGACAGGAGCAATCAGCCCCAGCATTTT.

This clonotype was recorded a few times. V usage is TRBV7-2 and J usage is TRBJ1-1, with 11 positions matching TRBD1. The CDR3 runs 15 residues. From germline, CDR1 is SGHTA and CDR2 FQGNSA. V lost 0 bases and J lost 4; bases outside the gene matches: 1. In DNA form, the CDR3 reads TGTGCCAGCAGCTTAGCCGGGACAGGGGGCACTGAAGCTTTCTTT. Protein product: CASSLAGTGGTEAFF. Looking up the rest from reference TRBV7-2 and TRBJ1-1 gives the full variable domain: GAGVSQSPSNKVTEKGKDVELRCDPISGHTALYWYRQSLGQGLEFLIYFQGNSAPDKSGLPSDRFSAERTGGSVSTLTIQRTQQEDSAVYLCASSLAGTGGTEAFFGQGTRLTVV.

V is TRBV6-6 and J is TRBJ2-5; D perhaps matches TRBD2 (6 bases). Germline V gives CDR1 MNHNY, CDR2 SVGAGI (reference sequence). Trimming removed 7 bases at V and 1 base at J, with 13 bases between. The CDR3 contains 14 residues. The CDR3 DNA follows: TGTGCCAGCAACCCCGGGACTCCCCAAGAGACCCAGTACTTC. Its protein product is CASNPGTPQETQYF.

The chain has TRBV7-9 and TRBJ2-1; 7 bases are a match to TRBD2. Germline loops: CDR1 SEHNR, CDR2 FQNEAQ (reference sequence). This CDR3 is 19 amino acids long. With 2 bases clipped from V and 6 bases from J, the junction kept 19 bases outside the gene matches. This CDR3 reads CASSLLKSLGRVATNEQFF. The CDR3 bases are TGTGCCAGCAGCTTATTAAAGTCTCTGGGGAGGGTAGCCACCAATGAGCAGTTCTTC.

This clonotype was detected ten times or more. The chain is built from TRBV4-3 and TRBJ2-7, with TRBD2 matching 7 bases. J lost 5 bases, V lost 0 bases, and 7 bases had no gene match. The CDR3 loop spans 15 amino acids. Germline values: CDR1 LGHNA, CDR2 YSLEER. CDR3 in amino acids: CASSQETAGVDEQYF. The CDR3 region has the DNA TGCGCCAGCAGCCAAGAAACCGCGGGGGTCGACGAGCAGTACTTC.

This clonotype was found a few times. V is TRBV3-1 and J is TRBJ1-5; D perhaps matches TRBD1 (5 bases). Trimming removed 4 bases from V and 3 bases from J, with 13 bases in between. The CDR3 runs 15 residues. CDR1 is LGHDT and CDR2 is YNNKEL in the germline V gene (reference sequence). The CDR3 sequence: CASSPSGHSNQPQHF. The CDR3 DNA reads TGTGCCAGCAGCCCTTCAGGGCACTCCAATCAGCCCCAGCATTTT.

In its sample, this clonotype was seen a few times. The junction departs from germline at one end; a sequencing error may be responsible. V usage is TRBV5-1 and J usage is TRBJ1-1; D may be TRBD1 (5 bases). CDR3 length equals 15 residues. CDR1 and CDR2 from the germline V gene are SGHRS and YFSETQ. CDR3 nucleotides: TGCGCCAGCAGCCGAACCGGGACCCCTAACAATGAAGCTTTCTTT. This gives the protein CASSRTGTPNNEAFF.

With respect to this clonotype: With a much larger clone just one base away, this may be a read error. The chain has TRBV30 and TRBJ1-5; 7 nucleotides match TRBD1. Germline-derived CDR1 and CDR2 are GTSNPN and SVGIG (reference sequence). This CDR3 is built from 13 residues. CDR3 coding DNA: TGTGTCTGGAGGGGACAGAGCAATCAGCCCCAGCATTTT. Amino acid sequence: CVWRGQSNQPQHF.

The chain combines TRBV27 with TRBJ1-4; D gene uncertain. This CDR3 is built from 14 residues. Germline CDR1 reads MNHEY; CDR2 reads SMNVEV (reference sequence). The ends were cut back, 6 bases at V and 3 bases at J, with 11 bases in the middle. CDR3 in amino acids: CASRVQPPNEKLFF. The CDR3, as DNA: TGTGCCAGCAGGGTGCAGCCGCCTAATGAAAAACTGTTTTTT.

The rearrangement uses TRBV5-1 and TRBJ2-3, with no clear D. The ends were cut back, 5 bases at V and 5 bases at J, with 6 bases in the middle. The CDR3 runs to 11 residues. Germline CDR1 SGHRS, CDR2 YFSETQ. DNA of the CDR3: TGCGCCAGCAGGTTCGAAGATACGCAGTATTTT. Protein sequence: CASRFEDTQYF. The whole variable domain, remainder taken from reference TRBV5-1 and TRBJ2-3, is KAGVTQTPRYLIKTRGQQVTLSCSPISGHRSVSWYQQTPGQGLQFLFEYFSETQRNKGNFPGRFSGRQFSNSRSEMNVSTLELGDSALYLCASRFEDTQYFGPGTRLTVL.

This clonotype came up a few times. V is TRBV7-3 and J is TRBJ2-3; no firm D call. This CDR3 spans 13 amino acids. Germline CDR1 SGHTA, CDR2 FQGTGA. Trimming removed 0 bases at V and 6 bases at J, with 7 bases between. This CDR3 is CASSLTIGDTQYF. In DNA form, the CDR3 reads TGTGCCAGCAGCTTAACGATTGGGGATACGCAGTATTTT.

This clonotype was seen a handful of times. The CDR3 is CSARRKETQYF. The DNA of the CDR3 is TGCAGTGCTAGGAGGAAGGAGACCCAGTACTTC. The gene calls are TRBV20-1 and TRBJ2-5; no reliable D call. Germline values: CDR1 DFQATT, CDR2 SNEGSKA (reference sequence). Trimming left V 3 bases short and J 5 bases short, with 7 bases between. CDR3 length: 11 residues.

Only a few counts were recorded for this clonotype. The chain uses TRBV9 and TRBJ2-5, with no clear D. Germline lookup yields CDR1 SGDLS and CDR2 YYNGEE. The CDR3 covers 13 residues. V was cut by 1 base and J by 4 bases, with 8 bases left in between. In DNA form, the CDR3 reads TGTGCCAGCAGCGTAATTCCCTCAGAGACCCAGTACTTC. It specifies CASSVIPSETQYF.

The sample holds many counts of this clonotype. This chain joins TRBV7-2 and TRBJ1-2; tentative D call: TRBD1 (6 bases). The CDR3 sequence is 13 residues long. Per the germline V gene, CDR1 is SGHTA and CDR2 is FQGNSA. The V end lost 6 bases, the J end lost 4 bases, and 12 bases lay between the germline ends. CDR3 sequence reads: CASRRTEIYGYTF. The CDR3 DNA is TGTGCCAGCAGGCGGACAGAGATCTATGGCTACACCTTC.

This clonotype was recorded once. As DNA, the CDR3 is TGTGCCAGCAGCCATAGCGGGGGGGCCTACAATGAGCAGTACTTC. This codes for CASSHSGGAYNEQYF. J is TRBJ2-1 and V is TRBV7-2; 11 positions match TRBD2. Judging by the DNA end, TRBJ2-7 fits better; the J call may be wrong. This CDR3 has 15 residues. Germline lookup yields CDR1 SGHTA and CDR2 FQGNSA.

This chain joins TRBV7-9 and TRBJ1-1, with TRBD1 matching over 7 bases. The CDR3 is made up of 12 amino acids. Per germline, CDR1 SEHNR and CDR2 FQNEAQ (reference sequence). V dropped 2 bases and J dropped 9; count of bases not matched to a gene: 3. The CDR3 sequence: CASSLQGVKAFF. DNA for the CDR3: TGTGCCAGCAGCTTACAGGGGGTAAAAGCTTTCTTT.

The chain combines TRBV7-2 with TRBJ1-4; TRBD1 matches 8 bases. The ends lost 1 base at V and 11 bases at J; junction bases unmatched: 6. CDR3 size: 14 residues. Germline CDR1 and CDR2: SGHTA and FQGNSA. The CDR3: CASSLGGTGRKLFF. The CDR3 bases are TGTGCCAGCAGCTTAGGAGGGACAGGTCGGAAACTGTTTTTT.

The V and J genes are TRBV6-1 and TRBJ2-4, with a possible D match to TRBD2 (5 bases). Trimming stripped 6 bases from V and 13 bases from J, with 16 bases between. Germline CDR1 MNHNS, CDR2 SASEGT. The CDR3 loop spans 12 amino acids. Here the CDR3 reads CASRVWEWEQYF. CDR3 nucleotides: TGTGCCAGCAGGGTTTGGGAGTGGGAGCAGTACTTC.

This clonotype was seen a handful of times. The chain employs TRBV4-2 and TRBJ2-3, with D perhaps assigned TRBD1 or TRBD2 (6 bases each). This CDR3 has 15 amino acids. The germline CDR1 and CDR2 sequences are LGHNA and YNFKEQ. Trimming took off 4 bases at V and 2 bases at J, with 13 bases between the two ends. CDR3 bases: TGTGCCAGCAGCCCCGAGAGGGGGGTCACAGATACGCAGTATTTT. Amino acid sequence: CASSPERGVTDTQYF.

This clonotype was counted between two and nine times. The chain links TRBV28 to TRBJ1-1, with D possibly matching TRBD1 (5 bases). From germline, CDR1 is MDHEN and CDR2 SYDVKM. The CDR3 sequence is 13 residues long. V was cut by 3 bases and J by 5 bases, with 10 bases left in between. In DNA, the CDR3 is TGTGCCAGCAGTTTGGGGGGGTGGACTGAAGCTTTCTTT. It yields the protein CASSLGGWTEAFF. The variable domain in full, completed from reference TRBV28 and TRBJ1-1, reads DVKVTQSSRYLVKRTGEKVFLECVQDMDHENMFWYRQDPGLGLRLIYFSYDVKMKEKGDIPEGYSVSREKKERFSLILESASTNQTSMYLCASSLGGWTEAFFGQGTRLTVV.

The rearrangement joins TRBV7-2 to TRBJ2-7; 8 bases are shared with TRBD1. After removal of 2 bases from V and 3 bases from J, the junction contained 9 bases not matched to a gene. CDR1 SGHTA and CDR2 FQGNSA come from the germline V gene. The CDR3 spans 16 residues. CDR3 nucleotides: TGTGCCAGCAGCTTACAGGGGCAGGGGGCGCGCTACGAGCAGTACTTC. Residues: CASSLQGQGARYEQYF.

This chain links TRBV19 with TRBJ1-2; maybe TRBD1 (5 bases). The germline gives CDR1 LNHDA, CDR2 SQIVND (reference sequence). With 3 bases removed from V and 8 bases from J, the gap between germline ends came to 19 bases. This CDR3 has 15 amino acids. DNA for the CDR3: TGTGCCAGTAGTATGGGACTGGCACTATCCCTCGGCTACACCTTC. Protein: CASSMGLALSLGYTF.

A few counts support this clonotype. This chain links TRBV14 with TRBJ1-1; 7 positions match TRBD1. V gave up 3 bases and J gave up 5 bases; unmatched junction bases: 9. Germline V gives CDR1 SGHDN, CDR2 FVKESK. The CDR3 length is 15 residues. The CDR3 loop reads CASSQLDRMETEAFF. The CDR3, as DNA: TGTGCCAGCAGCCAGTTGGACAGGATGGAAACTGAAGCTTTCTTT.

This clonotype was seen many times. This chain uses TRBV28 with TRBJ1-2; possibly TRBD1 for D (6 bases). Trimming cost V 2 bases and J 8 bases, with 18 bases left between them. This CDR3 has 15 residues. CDR1 and CDR2 from the germline V gene are MDHEN and SYDVKM. The CDR3 is CASSLTGPGQLGYTF. In nucleotides, the CDR3 is TGTGCCAGCAGTTTAACAGGGCCCGGGCAATTGGGCTACACCTTC.

The chain employs TRBV3-1 and TRBJ2-4; D is ambiguous. This CDR3 contains 12 residues. Trimming left V 1 base short and J 13 bases short, with 11 bases between. Germline V lookup: CDR1 LGHDT, CDR2 YNNKEL (reference sequence). CDR3 sequence (DNA): TGTGCCAGCAGCCAAGGCCTAGATAAGCAGTACTTC. This gives the protein CASSQGLDKQYF.

This rearrangement joins TRBV7-2 to TRBJ2-3; no reliable D call. Germline values: CDR1 SGHTA, CDR2 FQGNSA. The CDR3 has 15 amino acids. V was shortened by 3 bases and J by 2 bases, with 12 bases between the two germline ends. The CDR3 nucleotides are TGTGCCAGCAGCTTGAGTTGGGGTTACACAGATACGCAGTATTTT. Translating gives CASSLSWGYTDTQYF. Based on the CDR3 plus reference TRBV7-2 and TRBJ2-3, the full variable domain is GAGVSQSPSNKVTEKGKDVELRCDPISGHTALYWYRQSLGQGLEFLIYFQGNSAPDKSGLPSDRFSAERTGGSVSTLTIQRTQQEDSAVYLCASSLSWGYTDTQYFGPGTRLTVL.

To note about this clonotype: Relative to the germline gene, one junction end is altered; a read error may explain this. The V call is TRBV3-1, the J call TRBJ2-7; TRBD1 is a possible D gene (6 bases). TRBJ2-5 matches the DNA end more closely, so the J call is doubtful. The CDR3 contains 16 residues. CDR1 is LGHDT and CDR2 is YNNKEL in the germline V gene (reference sequence). CDR3 bases: TGTCCCAGCAGCCAAGTAAGGCTAGACAGGCAGGAGACCCAGTACTTC. It yields the protein CPSSQVRLDRQETQYF.

This clonotype occurred a few times. The rearrangement links TRBV7-2 to TRBJ2-4; possibly TRBD1 or TRBD2 for D (7 bases each). Germline-derived CDR1 and CDR2 are SGHTA and FQGNSA. Between the trimmed V and J ends, which lost 0 bases and 8 bases, there was a span of 20 bases. The CDR3 totals 17 residues. The DNA for the CDR3 is TGTGCCAGCAGCTTAGCCTTGTTTCCCAGGGGGGGAGACATTCAGTACTTC. It codes for CASSLALFPRGGDIQYF.